Listed here are 31 T cell receptor beta chains from one sample, sequenced in a study of CD8 T cells in ankylosing spondylitis. MiXCR, applied by TCRdb to the 5' RACE reads, yields one record per CDR3 protein. The repertoire holds 250,000 to 400,000 distinct CDR3 sequences, with under 14% as singletons. The sequencing sample was made of blood, either unsorted or a sorted T cell fraction (not recorded which). The receptor source for this set is a female donor with ankylosing spondylitis or in good health (not recorded which).

This clonotype was seen at least ten times. This chain connects TRBV5-1 to TRBJ2-4; no definite D call. The germline CDR1 and CDR2 sequences are SGHRS and YFSETQ. V was pared by 2 bases and J by 0 bases, with 9 bases between. This CDR3 is built from 15 residues. The CDR3 DNA is TGCGCCAGCAGCTTTGAGGATTTAGCCAAAAACATTCAGTACTTC. Translated: CASSFEDLAKNIQYF.

This clonotype was seen many times. The rearrangement links TRBV5-1 to TRBJ2-1, with 10 bases lining up with TRBD1. Per the germline V gene, CDR1 is SGHRS and CDR2 is YFSETQ. Trimming removed 5 bases from V and 8 bases from J; junction bases left unmatched: 10. CDR3 size: 15 residues. The CDR3 reads CASSPDRGLVYEQFF. The CDR3 DNA follows: TGCGCCAGCAGTCCTGACAGGGGGCTCGTCTATGAGCAGTTCTTC.

The table lists this clonotype with many counts. The rearrangement uses TRBV6-2 or TRBV6-3 and TRBJ2-1; TRBD2 matches 8 bases. In germline, CDR1 is MNHEY, CDR2 SVGEGT. The CDR3 loop spans 15 amino acids. J was trimmed by 5 bases and V by 7 bases; bases with no gene match: 10. In nucleotides, the CDR3 is TGTGCCAGCAAACGGGAGGGCCTGATACACAATGAGCAGTTCTTC. Protein product: CASKREGLIHNEQFF.

This clonotype was seen ten or more times. The rearrangement links TRBV12-3 or TRBV12-4 to TRBJ2-1; TRBD2 might be the D (5 bases). This CDR3 has 15 amino acids. Deletions cut 2 bases from V and 11 bases from J, with 19 bases between. The CDR3 loop is CASSLPPGSGDKQFF. The CDR3 bases are TGTGCCAGCAGTTTACCCCCGGGGAGCGGAGACAAGCAGTTCTTC.

Only a few counts were recorded for this clonotype. The chain carries TRBV7-2 and TRBJ1-5; D perhaps matches TRBD1 (5 bases). Germline values: CDR1 SGHTA, CDR2 FQGNSA. The V and J ends lost 2 bases and 5 bases respectively, with 10 bases between them. This CDR3 spans 14 amino acids. Written as DNA, the CDR3 is TGTGCCAGCAGCTTATGGGGGATCGATCAGCCCCAGCATTTT. Protein: CASSLWGIDQPQHF.

This clonotype was counted at least ten times. This chain links TRBV5-1 with TRBJ2-1, with TRBD2 identical over 13 bases. This CDR3 has 18 residues. V shed 4 bases and J 0 bases; nucleotides not matched to a gene: 7. Looked up from germline, CDR1 is SGHRS and CDR2 is YFSETQ. The CDR3: CASSLWTSGGLSYNEQFF. The CDR3 nucleotides are TGCGCCAGCAGCCTTTGGACTAGCGGGGGTCTCTCCTACAATGAGCAGTTCTTC. The full variable domain, completed using reference TRBV5-1 and TRBJ2-1, is KAGVTQTPRYLIKTRGQQVTLSCSPISGHRSVSWYQQTPGQGLQFLFEYFSETQRNKGNFPGRFSGRQFSNSRSEMNVSTLELGDSALYLCASSLWTSGGLSYNEQFFGPGTRLTVL.

This clonotype has a handful of counts. Here the CDR3 DNA reads TGTGCCAGCAGTCTTGACAGGGGGCGATGGTTGTTTTTT. Amino acids: CASSLDRGRWLFF. The chain joins TRBV6-1 to TRBJ2-2; 10 bases align to TRBD1. Germline trimming cut 5 bases from V and 15 bases from J; bases unmatched to any gene: 9. Germline lookup yields CDR1 MNHNS and CDR2 SASEGT. CDR3 size: 13 residues.

In this sample, this clonotype turned up a few times. CDR3 bases: TGTGCCACCAGCTCCCGAACCGGGACAACCTATGAAAAACTGTTTTTT. This encodes CATSSRTGTTYEKLFF. The chain recombines TRBV15 with TRBJ1-4; maybe TRBD1 (6 bases). The CDR3 has 16 amino acids. Germline assignment: CDR1 LNHNV and CDR2 YYDKDF (reference sequence). Trimming removed 5 bases at V and 6 bases at J, with 19 bases between.

The chain links TRBV5-1 to TRBJ2-1; 9 positions agree with TRBD1. CDR3 length: 16 amino acids. Trimming at V came to 3 bases and at J to 5 bases, leaving 9 bases not matched to a gene. Per germline, CDR1 SGHRS and CDR2 YFSETQ. The CDR3 sequence is CASSYPGQGIDNEQFF. The CDR3 nucleotides are TGCGCCAGCAGCTATCCGGGACAGGGAATCGACAATGAGCAGTTCTTC.

This clonotype was seen ten or more times. The chain combines TRBV7-6 with TRBJ1-2; TRBD1 matches 7 bases. J was trimmed by 8 bases and V by 5 bases; bases with no gene match: 11. The CDR3 covers 14 residues. Germline V lookup: CDR1 SGHVS, CDR2 FNYEAQ. DNA of the CDR3: TGTGCCAGCAGCGAGACAGGGCAACTTGGAGGCTACACCTTC. It encodes CASSETGQLGGYTF. The variable domain in full, completed from reference TRBV7-6 and TRBJ1-2, reads GAGVSQSPRYKVTKRGQDVALRCDPISGHVSLYWYRQALGQGPEFLTYFNYEAQQDKSGLPNDRFSAERPEGSISTLTIQRTEQRDSAMYRCASSETGQLGGYTFGSGTRLTVV.

This clonotype was seen at least ten times. V and J are TRBV5-1 and TRBJ2-3; maybe TRBD1 (6 bases). Germline values: CDR1 SGHRS, CDR2 YFSETQ. Trimming cost V 0 bases and J 4 bases, with 9 bases left between them. The CDR3 is 14 amino acids. The CDR3 loop reads CASSLAPGADTQYF. In DNA form, the CDR3 reads TGCGCCAGCAGCTTGGCTCCAGGGGCAGATACGCAGTATTTT. The full variable domain, its missing parts supplied by reference TRBV5-1 and TRBJ2-3, is KAGVTQTPRYLIKTRGQQVTLSCSPISGHRSVSWYQQTPGQGLQFLFEYFSETQRNKGNFPGRFSGRQFSNSRSEMNVSTLELGDSALYLCASSLAPGADTQYFGPGTRLTVL.

The gene calls are TRBV7-2 and TRBJ2-7; TRBD1 aligns across 9 bases. Per the germline V gene, CDR1 is SGHTA and CDR2 is FQGNSA. CDR3 length: 16 amino acids. Germline trimming cut 4 bases from V and 4 bases from J; bases unmatched to any gene: 11. CDR3 sequence reads: CASSSDPGQGSYEQYF. In DNA form, the CDR3 reads TGTGCCAGCAGCTCCGACCCGGGACAGGGTTCTTACGAGCAGTACTTC.

This clonotype was recorded at least ten times. V gene TRBV29-1 combines with J gene TRBJ2-4; no clear D. The CDR3 is made up of 14 amino acids. V shed 6 bases and J shed 0 bases, with 12 bases lying between them. CDR1 and CDR2 (germline): SQVTM, ANQGSEA. The CDR3 sequence: CSVSVLLAKNIQYF. The CDR3 bases are TGCAGCGTCTCAGTTCTACTAGCCAAAAACATTCAGTACTTC.

This clonotype has at least ten counts. CDR3 amino acids: CASSAGPQGGQETQYF. The CDR3 DNA reads TGTGCCAGCAGCGCGGGACCTCAGGGGGGGCAAGAGACCCAGTACTTC. The chain carries TRBV7-2 and TRBJ2-5; D is perhaps TRBD1 or TRBD2 (7 bases each). The CDR3 runs to 16 residues. Germline CDR1 reads SGHTA; CDR2 reads FQGNSA. V dropped 5 bases and J dropped 2 bases, with 18 bases sitting between them.

This clonotype was seen ten or more times. The J gene is TRBJ2-1, the V gene TRBV5-5, with 14 bases identical to TRBD2. V was pared by 5 bases and J by 0 bases, with 4 bases of the junction left unmatched. CDR1 is SGHKS, CDR2 YYEKEE, per germline (reference sequence). The CDR3 is made up of 17 amino acids. The CDR3 loop reads CASRLGLAGGSYNEQFF. CDR3 sequence (DNA): TGTGCCAGCAGACTTGGACTAGCGGGGGGCTCCTACAATGAGCAGTTCTTC.

This chain connects TRBV5-1 to TRBJ2-3, with 13 bases lining up with TRBD2. The CDR3 runs 15 residues. V lost 1 base and J lost 15; bases outside the gene matches: 11. Per germline, CDR1 SGHRS and CDR2 YFSETQ. For the CDR3, the DNA is TGCGCCAGCAGCTTGCCGGGACTAGCGGGGTTGGAAAGATATTTT. The encoded protein is CASSLPGLAGLERYF.

The chain links TRBV4-1 to TRBJ2-1; 10 positions agree with TRBD2. From germline, CDR1 is MGHRA and CDR2 YSYEKL. With V trimmed by 4 bases and J by 8 bases, 8 bases remained unmatched. The CDR3 has 15 residues. This CDR3 reads CASSRPSGRSYEQFF. Written as DNA, the CDR3 is TGCGCCAGCAGCCGCCCTAGCGGGAGATCATATGAGCAGTTCTTC.

This clonotype was observed many times. The V gene is TRBV28, the J gene TRBJ2-3; D is perhaps TRBD1 (5 bases). Germline loops: CDR1 MDHEN, CDR2 SYDVKM. V was pared by 7 bases and J by 2 bases, with 13 bases between. The CDR3 length is 14 residues. The CDR3 sequence: CASIRAGTTDTQYF. CDR3 nucleotide sequence: TGTGCCAGCATCAGGGCAGGAACCACAGATACGCAGTATTTT. The full variable domain, completed using reference TRBV28 and TRBJ2-3, is DVKVTQSSRYLVKRTGEKVFLECVQDMDHENMFWYRQDPGLGLRLIYFSYDVKMKEKGDIPEGYSVSREKKERFSLILESASTNQTSMYLCASIRAGTTDTQYFGPGTRLTVL.

In its sample, this clonotype was seen many times. This chain links TRBV6-1 with TRBJ1-3; TRBD1 is a possible D gene (5 bases). Germline values: CDR1 MNHNS, CDR2 SASEGT. V was trimmed by 9 bases and J by 0 bases, leaving 15 bases between them. This CDR3 region has 15 residues. The CDR3: CARNRSTSSGNTIYF. CDR3 DNA: TGTGCCAGGAACAGGTCCACTAGCTCTGGAAACACCATATATTTT.

Comments on this clonotype: A much larger clonotype is one base distant, so this may be a read error. This sequence joins TRBV5-1 and TRBJ1-5; D is possibly TRBD1 (6 bases). The germline V gene has CDR1 SGHRS and CDR2 YFSETQ. The CDR3 length is 15 residues. The CDR3 here is CASRPGPGGHQPRHF. The CDR3 nucleotides are TGCGCCAGCAGACCAGGCCCCGGGGGACATCAGCCCCGGCATTTT.

This clonotype was seen ten or more times. The chain couples TRBV6-1 to TRBJ2-3; 8 nucleotides align to TRBD2. Unmatched junction bases numbered 10, after V lost 6 bases and J lost 5 bases. Germline CDR1 reads MNHNS; CDR2 reads SASEGT. This CDR3 has 15 amino acids. The CDR3 DNA reads TGTGCCAGCAGCCCCCGGCGGGGGGATGTAGATACGCAGTATTTT. Its translation: CASSPRRGDVDTQYF.

This clonotype has ten or more counts. V gene TRBV5-1 combines with J gene TRBJ1-1, with a tentative D call TRBD1 (6 bases). Germline CDR1 and CDR2: SGHRS and YFSETQ. Trimming removed 3 bases from V and 7 bases from J, with 10 bases in between. The CDR3 is 12 amino acids. CDR3 nucleotides: TGCGCCAGCAGCTACGACAGGAGTGAAGCTTTCTTT. Amino acids: CASSYDRSEAFF.

The chain is built from TRBV6-1 and TRBJ1-6; TRBD1 is a possible D gene (6 bases). Germline CDR1 and CDR2: MNHNS and SASEGT. The CDR3 is 14 residues long. Trimming took 2 bases from V and 6 from J, leaving 8 bases between them. The CDR3 coding sequence is TGTGCCAGCAGTGAAAGGGGGTGTAATTCACCCCTCCACTTT. It translates to CASSERGCNSPLHF.

The chain links TRBV5-1 to TRBJ2-1, with unresolved D. The germline V gene has CDR1 SGHRS and CDR2 YFSETQ. Trimming pared 4 bases from V and 3 bases from J, leaving 14 bases between. The length of the CDR3 is 15 residues. The DNA for the CDR3 is TGCGCCAGCAGCGGCCGGGCCAGAGACTACAATGAGCAGTTCTTC. Encoded protein: CASSGRARDYNEQFF.

This clonotype has more than one count but fewer than ten. This chain uses TRBV15 with TRBJ2-1; weak D call: TRBD2 (6 bases). Germline assignment: CDR1 LNHNV and CDR2 YYDKDF (reference sequence). The CDR3 totals 17 residues. V shed 3 bases and J shed 4 bases, with 19 bases lying between them. The CDR3 DNA reads as TGTGCCACCAGCAGTCTCCGGAATGGCGGGGTGTACAATGAGCAGTTCTTC. Translation gives CATSSLRNGGVYNEQFF.

The sample holds a few counts of this clonotype. The genes are TRBV20-1 and TRBJ2-5, with 7 bases lining up with TRBD2. V lost 4 bases, J lost 3 bases, and 2 bases stayed unmatched. The CDR3 runs 12 residues. Per germline, CDR1 DFQATT and CDR2 SNEGSKA (reference sequence). The CDR3 DNA reads TGCAGTGCTATACGGGGGGAAGAGACCCAGTACTTC. It is translated as CSAIRGEETQYF.

The count of this clonotype is one. A much larger clone differs from this one at a single base, so this may be a read error. V is TRBV10-3 and J is TRBJ2-2; D remains ambiguous. This CDR3 is 14 amino acids long. From germline, CDR1 is ENHRY and CDR2 SYGVKD. CDR3 nucleotides: TGTGTCATCAGTGACGGCAGCTACACCGGGGAGCTGTTTTTT. Translation gives CVISDGSYTGELFF.

This clonotype was counted many times. The J gene is TRBJ1-2, the V gene TRBV5-1, with 10 bases that match TRBD1. CDR1 and CDR2 (germline): SGHRS, YFSETQ. Trimming cost V 5 bases and J 11 bases; bases outside gene matches: 9. The CDR3 loop spans 13 amino acids. The CDR3 region has the DNA TGCGCCAGCAGTCTATTGACAGGGGGCGGTTACACCTTC. It translates to CASSLLTGGGYTF.

This clonotype appeared a few times. The rearrangement uses TRBV5-1 and TRBJ2-1, with TRBD2 as a possible D gene (5 bases). V lost 0 bases and J lost 8, with 18 bases in between. Germline V lookup: CDR1 SGHRS, CDR2 YFSETQ. This CDR3 is built from 16 residues. The chain's CDR3 is CASSLEAELELDEQFF. DNA of the CDR3: TGCGCCAGCAGCTTGGAAGCGGAACTGGAGCTGGATGAGCAGTTCTTC.

The chain links TRBV5-1 to TRBJ1-1; unclear D gene. CDR3 length: 15 residues. Germline V lookup: CDR1 SGHRS, CDR2 YFSETQ. Trimming removed 4 bases at V and 1 base at J, with 14 bases between. CDR3 coding DNA: TGCGCCAGCAGCCTGCACCCGGCCAGGAACACTGAAGCTTTCTTT. It encodes CASSLHPARNTEAFF.

This clonotype was seen a single time. A read error may explain this, as a much larger clone is one base away. The chain recombines TRBV20-1 with TRBJ1-1; TRBD1 matches 9 bases. Germline lookup yields CDR1 DFQATT and CDR2 SNEGSKA (reference sequence). This CDR3 is built from 14 residues. As DNA, the CDR3 is TGCATTGCTAGGAGGGGACAGGGGAACACTGAAGCTTTCTTT. It yields the protein CIARRGQGNTEAFF.